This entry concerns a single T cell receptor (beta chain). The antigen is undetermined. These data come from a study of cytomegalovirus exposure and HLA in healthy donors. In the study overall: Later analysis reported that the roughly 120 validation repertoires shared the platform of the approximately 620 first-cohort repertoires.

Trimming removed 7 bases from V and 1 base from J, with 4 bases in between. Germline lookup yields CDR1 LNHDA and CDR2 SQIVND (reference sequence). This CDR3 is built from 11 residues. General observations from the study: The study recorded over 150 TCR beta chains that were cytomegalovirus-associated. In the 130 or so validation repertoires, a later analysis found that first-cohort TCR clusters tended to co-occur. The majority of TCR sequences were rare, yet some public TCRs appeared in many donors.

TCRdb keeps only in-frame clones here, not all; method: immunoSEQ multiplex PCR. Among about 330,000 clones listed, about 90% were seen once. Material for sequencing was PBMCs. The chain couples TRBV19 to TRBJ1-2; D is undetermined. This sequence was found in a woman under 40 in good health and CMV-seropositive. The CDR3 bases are TGTGCCAGTATACGTAACTATGGCTACACCTTC. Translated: CASIRNYGYTF.